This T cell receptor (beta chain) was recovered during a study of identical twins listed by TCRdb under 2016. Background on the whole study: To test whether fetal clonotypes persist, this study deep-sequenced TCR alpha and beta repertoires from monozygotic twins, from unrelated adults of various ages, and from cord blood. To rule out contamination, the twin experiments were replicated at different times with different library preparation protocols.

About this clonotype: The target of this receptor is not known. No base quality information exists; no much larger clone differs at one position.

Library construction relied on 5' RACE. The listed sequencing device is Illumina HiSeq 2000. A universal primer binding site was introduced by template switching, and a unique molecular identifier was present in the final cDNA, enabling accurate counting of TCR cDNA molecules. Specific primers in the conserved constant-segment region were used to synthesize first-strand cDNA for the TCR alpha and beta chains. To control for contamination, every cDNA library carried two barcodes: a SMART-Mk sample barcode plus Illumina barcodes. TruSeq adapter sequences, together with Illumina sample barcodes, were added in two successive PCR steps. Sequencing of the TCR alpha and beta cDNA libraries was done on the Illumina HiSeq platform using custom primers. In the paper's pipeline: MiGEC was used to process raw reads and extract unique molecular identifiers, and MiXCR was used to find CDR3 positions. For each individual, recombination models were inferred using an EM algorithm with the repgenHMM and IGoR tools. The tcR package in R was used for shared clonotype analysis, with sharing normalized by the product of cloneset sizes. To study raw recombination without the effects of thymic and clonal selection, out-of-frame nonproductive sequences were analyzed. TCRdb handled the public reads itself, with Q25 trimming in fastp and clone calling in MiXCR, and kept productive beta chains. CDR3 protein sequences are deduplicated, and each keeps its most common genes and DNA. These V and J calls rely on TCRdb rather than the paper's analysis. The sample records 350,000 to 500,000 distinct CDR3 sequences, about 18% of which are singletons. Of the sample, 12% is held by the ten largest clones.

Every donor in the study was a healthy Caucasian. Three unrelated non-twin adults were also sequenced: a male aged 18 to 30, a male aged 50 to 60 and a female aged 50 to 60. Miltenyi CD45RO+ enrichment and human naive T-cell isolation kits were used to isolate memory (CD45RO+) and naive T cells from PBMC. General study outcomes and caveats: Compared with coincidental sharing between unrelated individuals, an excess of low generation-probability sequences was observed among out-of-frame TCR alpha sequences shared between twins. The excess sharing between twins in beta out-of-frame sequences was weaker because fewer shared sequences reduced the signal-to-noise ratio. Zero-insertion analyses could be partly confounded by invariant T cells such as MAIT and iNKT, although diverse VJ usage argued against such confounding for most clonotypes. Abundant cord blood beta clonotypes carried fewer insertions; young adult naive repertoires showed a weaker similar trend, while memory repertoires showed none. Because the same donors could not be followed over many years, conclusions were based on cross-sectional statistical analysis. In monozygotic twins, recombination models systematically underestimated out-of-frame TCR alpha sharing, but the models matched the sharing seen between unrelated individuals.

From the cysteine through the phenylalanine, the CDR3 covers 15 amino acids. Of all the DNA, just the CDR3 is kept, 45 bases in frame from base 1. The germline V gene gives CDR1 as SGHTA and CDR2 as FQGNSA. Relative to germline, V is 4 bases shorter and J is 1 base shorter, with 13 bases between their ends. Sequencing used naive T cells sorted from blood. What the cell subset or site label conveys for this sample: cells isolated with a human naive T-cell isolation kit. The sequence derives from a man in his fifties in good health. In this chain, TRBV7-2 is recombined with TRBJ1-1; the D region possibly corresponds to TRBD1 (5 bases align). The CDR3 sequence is CASSSQLGGNTEAFF. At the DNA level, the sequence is TGTGCCAGCAGCTCCCAACTGGGGGGGAACACTGAAGCTTTCTTT.